The rows below give T cell receptor beta chains drawn from one sample of a study of T cell responses to AZD1222 COVID-19 vaccine. Using immunoSEQ multiplex PCR, the repertoire was profiled, and TCRdb retains in-frame clones only, with some absent. The sample lists 70,000 to 95,000 clones, about 88% seen once, with roughly 5.2% in the top ten. Sample: peripheral blood, taken 28 days after the second AZD1222 dose. The receptor source for this set is an adult who received the AZD1222 COVID-19 vaccine. Each CDR3 is given with its conserved first and last residue. D genes are given only for firm matches. Not every row has a clone size; where given, it reads once, few, many or a size class.

V	size	D	J	CDR3	DNA
TRBV7-9	.	.	TRBJ2-1	CASSRPGVSYNEQFF	TGTGCCAGCAGCCGACCGGGGGTTTCCTACAATGAGCAGTTCTTC
TRBV6-1	.	.	TRBJ2-7	CASSETFYTGYEQYF	TGTGCCAGCAGTGAAACTTTTTACACGGGGTACGAGCAGTACTTC
TRBV6-6	.	.	TRBJ2-2	CASSYPNQGTGELFF	TGTGCCAGCAGTTACCCGAACCAGGGTACCGGGGAGCTGTTTTTT
TRBV2	.	TRBD2	TRBJ2-1	CASGSGGTYNEQFF	TGTGCCAGCGGAAGCGGGGGGACCTACAATGAGCAGTTCTTC
TRBV12-5	.	TRBD1	TRBJ1-1	CASGRQGGLTEAFF	TGTGCTAGTGGTCGCCAGGGGGGCTTAACTGAAGCTTTCTTT
TRBV4-2	.	TRBD2	TRBJ2-3	CASSQTRTSGADTQYF	TGTGCCAGCAGCCAGACCAGGACTAGCGGCGCAGATACGCAGTATTTT
TRBV3-1/TRBV3-2	.	TRBD1	TRBJ1-1	CASSQPGQGVFF	TGTGCCAGCAGCCAACCGGGACAGGGGGTCTTCTTT
TRBV18	.	TRBD1	TRBJ1-1	CASSRTGANTEAFF	TGTGCCAGCTCCCGTACAGGGGCCAACACTGAAGCTTTCTTT
TRBV12-3/TRBV12-4	.	TRBD1	TRBJ1-1	CASRPGGSEAFF	TGTGCCAGCAGACCAGGGGGATCTGAAGCTTTCTTT
TRBV12-5	.	TRBD2	TRBJ2-1	CASGLVLGRGGYNEQFF	TGTGCTAGTGGTTTGGTACTGGGTCGGGGGGGCTACAATGAGCAGTTCTTC
TRBV10-2	.	.	TRBJ2-1	CASGGELFSYNEQFF	TGCGCCAGCGGCGGGGAACTATTCTCCTACAATGAGCAGTTCTTC
TRBV19	.	TRBD1	TRBJ1-1	CASIRQGVGRMNTEAFF	TGTGCCAGTATCCGACAGGGGGTGGGCCGCATGAACACTGAAGCTTTCTTT
TRBV7-2	.	TRBD2	TRBJ2-7	CASRQLGGGALHEQYF	TGTGCCAGCAGACAACTCGGCGGGGGGGCCCTCCACGAGCAGTACTTC
TRBV6-5	.	.	TRBJ2-7	CASSYAEAYEQYF	TGTGCCAGCAGTTACGCGGAGGCCTACGAGCAGTACTTC
TRBV5-1	.	.	TRBJ1-4	CASSPSGGEEKLFF	TGCGCCAGCAGCCCCTCCGGGGGAGAGGAAAAACTGTTTTTT
TRBV2	.	.	TRBJ1-2	CASSEQYYGYTF	TGTGCCAGCAGTGAACAGTACTATGGCTACACCTTC
TRBV5-4	.	.	TRBJ2-6	CASSLAGGGSGANVLTF	TGTGCCAGCAGCTTGGCTGGGGGCGGGAGTGGGGCCAACGTCCTGACTTTC
TRBV3-1/TRBV3-2	.	TRBD2	TRBJ2-2	CASSQVGGGPPSSTGELFF	TGTGCCAGCAGCCAAGTCGGCGGGGGGCCACCCTCCTCCACCGGGGAGCTGTTTTTT
TRBV7-9	.	.	TRBJ2-5	CASSLGRGSFETQYF	TGTGCCAGCAGCTTGGGCAGGGGTTCATTTGAGACCCAGTACTTC
TRBV11-2	.	TRBD1	TRBJ2-5	CASSWPGQGKYF	TGTGCCAGCAGCTGGCCGGGACAGGGAAAATACTTC
TRBV7-9	few	.	TRBJ2-7	CASSSGQSVGQYF	TGTGCCAGCAGCAGCGGACAGTCCGTAGGGCAGTACTTC
TRBV5-1	.	TRBD1	TRBJ1-2	CASSLGQGVSGYTF	TGCGCCAGCAGCTTGGGACAGGGCGTAAGCGGCTACACCTTC
TRBV7-2	.	.	TRBJ2-3	CASSSTVSTDTQYF	TGTGCCAGCAGCTCGACAGTTAGCACAGATACGCAGTATTTT
TRBV9	.	TRBD1	TRBJ2-1	CASSDRGTGGLSYNEQFF	TGTGCCAGCAGCGATAGAGGGACAGGGGGCTTGAGCTACAATGAGCAGTTCTTC
TRBV19	.	TRBD1	TRBJ2-2	CASSIGTVGSGELFF	TGTGCCAGTAGTATCGGGACAGTTGGATCCGGGGAGCTGTTTTTT
TRBV19	.	TRBD1	TRBJ2-5	CASSLNRQGQTQYF	TGTGCCAGTAGTTTAAACCGACAGGGGCAGACCCAGTACTTC
TRBV19	.	.	TRBJ1-4	CASSKKGRFEKLFF	TGTGCCAGTAGTAAGAAAGGGAGGTTTGAAAAACTGTTTTTT
TRBV6-4	.	.	TRBJ2-1	CASAKNPGATYNEQFF	TGTGCCAGCGCCAAAAATCCGGGGGCGACCTACAATGAGCAGTTCTTC
TRBV7-3	.	TRBD1	TRBJ1-6	CASSLTGQHNSPLHF	TGTGCCAGCAGCTTAACGGGACAGCATAATTCACCCCTCCACTTT
TRBV5-4	few	.	TRBJ2-5	CASSFTGEGTQYF	TGTGCCAGCAGCTTTACAGGGGAGGGGACCCAGTACTTC
TRBV10-3	.	.	TRBJ1-4	CAISETSSEKLFF	TGTGCCATCAGTGAGACCAGCAGTGAAAAACTGTTTTTT
TRBV30	.	TRBD1	TRBJ1-2	CAWRGTGGGYTF	TGTGCCTGGAGGGGGACAGGGGGAGGCTACACCTTC
TRBV7-9	.	.	TRBJ1-1	CASSPFEGPGAEAFF	TGTGCCAGCAGCCCCTTCGAGGGACCTGGAGCTGAAGCTTTCTTT
TRBV9	few	TRBD1	TRBJ1-5	CASSLGQGSNQPQHF	TGTGCCAGCAGCTTGGGACAGGGGAGCAATCAGCCCCAGCATTTT
TRBV12-3/TRBV12-4	.	.	TRBJ2-2	CASSFFIPGELFF	TGTGCCAGCAGTTTTTTCATACCCGGGGAGCTGTTTTTT
TRBV12-3/TRBV12-4	.	TRBD2	TRBJ2-5	CASLLAGGETQYF	TGTGCCAGCCTCCTCGCGGGGGGAGAGACCCAGTACTTC
TRBV11-2	.	TRBD1	TRBJ1-1	CASSPWTGVDTEAFF	TGTGCCAGCAGCCCATGGACAGGGGTCGACACTGAAGCTTTCTTT
TRBV2	.	.	TRBJ1-6	CASKAVYQYSPLHF	TGTGCCAGCAAGGCAGTTTATCAATATTCACCCCTCCACTTT
TRBV5-1	.	TRBD1	TRBJ1-3	CASSARGQGRGNTIYF	TGCGCCAGCAGCGCCCGGGGACAGGGGAGGGGAAACACCATATATTTT
TRBV6-1	few	TRBD1	TRBJ1-6	CASSERTGDNSPLHF	TGTGCCAGCAGTGAACGGACAGGGGATAATTCACCCCTCCACTTT
TRBV6-6	.	.	TRBJ2-7	CASSYLTAYEQYF	TGTGCCAGCAGTTACCTGACAGCTTACGAGCAGTACTTC
TRBV4-1	.	.	TRBJ1-2	CASSQDRNREDGYTF	TGCGCCAGCAGCCAAGATAGGAACAGGGAGGATGGCTACACCTTC
TRBV20-1	.	TRBD1	TRBJ1-1	CKGQLNTEAFF	TGCAAGGGACAGTTGAACACTGAAGCTTTCTTT
TRBV2	.	TRBD1	TRBJ2-7	CASSGDSNYEQYF	TGTGCCAGCAGTGGGGACAGCAACTACGAGCAGTACTTC
TRBV2	.	TRBD1	TRBJ1-6	CASAGQTNSPLHF	TGTGCCAGCGCGGGACAGACGAATTCACCCCTCCACTTT
TRBV30	.	.	TRBJ1-6	CAWGTQNNSPLHF	TGTGCCTGGGGGACACAAAATAATTCACCCCTCCACTTT
TRBV19	.	.	TRBJ1-2	CASSIREGINYGYTF	TGTGCCAGTAGTATCCGGGAGGGGATAAACTATGGCTACACCTTC
TRBV5-4	.	.	TRBJ1-6	CASSLGQPNSPLHF	TGTGCCAGCAGCTTAGGACAGCCGAATTCACCCCTCCACTTT